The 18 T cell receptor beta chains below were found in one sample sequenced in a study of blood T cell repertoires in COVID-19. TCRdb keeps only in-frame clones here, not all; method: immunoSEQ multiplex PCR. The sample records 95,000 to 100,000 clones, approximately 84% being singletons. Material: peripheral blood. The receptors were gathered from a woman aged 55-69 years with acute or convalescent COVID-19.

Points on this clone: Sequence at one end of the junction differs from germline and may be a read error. The CDR3 DNA is TGTGCCGGCAGCCCCACCCCTAGGTCCCATGAGCAGTTCTTC. This gives the protein CAGSPTPRSHEQFF. The genes are TRBV7-8 and TRBJ2-1; no clear D. Looked up from germline, CDR1 is SGHVS and CDR2 is FQNEAQ. The CDR3 spans 14 residues.

As DNA, the CDR3 is TGTGCCAGCAGTGTGAGGCGACAGGGGGCTCATTCACCCCTCCACTTT. Protein product: CASSVRRQGAHSPLHF. This rearrangement joins TRBV6-1 to TRBJ1-6, with TRBD1 identical over 10 bases. CDR1 and CDR2 (germline): MNHNS, SASEGT. V shed 4 bases and J 8 bases; nucleotides not matched to a gene: 8. This CDR3 comprises 16 residues.

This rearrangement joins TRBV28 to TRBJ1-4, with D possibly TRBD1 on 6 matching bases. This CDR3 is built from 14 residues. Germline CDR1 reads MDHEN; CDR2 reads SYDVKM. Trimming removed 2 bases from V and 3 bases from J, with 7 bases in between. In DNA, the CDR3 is TGTGCCAGCAGTTTACGACAGGCTAATGAAAAACTGTTTTTT. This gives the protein CASSLRQANEKLFF.

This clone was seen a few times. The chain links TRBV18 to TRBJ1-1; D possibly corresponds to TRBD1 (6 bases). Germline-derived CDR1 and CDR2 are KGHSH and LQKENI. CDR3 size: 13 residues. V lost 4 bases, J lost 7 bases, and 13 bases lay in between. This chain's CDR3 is CASSLQEDSEAFF. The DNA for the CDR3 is TGTGCCAGCTCACTCCAGGAGGACAGTGAAGCTTTCTTT. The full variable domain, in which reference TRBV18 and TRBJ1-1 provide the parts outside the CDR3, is NAGVMQNPRHLVRRRGQEARLRCSPMKGHSHVYWYRQLPEEGLKFMVYLQKENIIDESGMPKERFSAEFPKEGPSILRIQQVVRGDSAAYFCASSLQEDSEAFFGQGTRLTVV.

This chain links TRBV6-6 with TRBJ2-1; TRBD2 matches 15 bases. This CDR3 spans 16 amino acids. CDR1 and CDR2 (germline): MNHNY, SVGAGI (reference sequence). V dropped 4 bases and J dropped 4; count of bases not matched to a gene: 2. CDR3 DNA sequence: TGTGCCAGCAGTTCGGGACTAGCGGGGGGTTACAATGAGCAGTTCTTC. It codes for CASSSGLAGGYNEQFF.

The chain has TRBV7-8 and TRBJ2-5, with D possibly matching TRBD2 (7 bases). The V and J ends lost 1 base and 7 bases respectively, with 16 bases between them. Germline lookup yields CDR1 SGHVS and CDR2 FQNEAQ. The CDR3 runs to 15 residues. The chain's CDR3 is CASSLEVGGPSTQYF. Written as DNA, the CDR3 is TGTGCCAGCAGCTTAGAGGTGGGGGGGCCTTCGACCCAGTACTTC.

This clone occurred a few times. DNA for the CDR3: TGTGCCAGTTCACTTCCGCACTCTGGAAACACCATATATTTT. Its translation is CASSLPHSGNTIYF. The chain joins TRBV2 to TRBJ1-3; D uncertain. This CDR3 spans 14 amino acids. Germline CDR1 is SNHLY and CDR2 is FYNNEI. V shed 9 bases and J shed 0 bases, with 12 bases lying between them.

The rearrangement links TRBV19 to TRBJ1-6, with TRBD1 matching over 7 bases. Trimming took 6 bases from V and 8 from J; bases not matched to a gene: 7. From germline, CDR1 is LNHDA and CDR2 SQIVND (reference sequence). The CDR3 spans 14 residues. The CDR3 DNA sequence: TGTGCCAGTAGCTTCAGGGGGAACGATTCACCCCTCCACTTT. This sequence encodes CASSFRGNDSPLHF.

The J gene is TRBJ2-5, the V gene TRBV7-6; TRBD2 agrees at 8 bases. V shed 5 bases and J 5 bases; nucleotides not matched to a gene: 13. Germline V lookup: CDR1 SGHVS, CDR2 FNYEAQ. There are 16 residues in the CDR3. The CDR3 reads CASSPGEVAGLETQYF. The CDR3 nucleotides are TGTGCCAGCAGCCCGGGGGAGGTAGCGGGGCTCGAGACCCAGTACTTC.

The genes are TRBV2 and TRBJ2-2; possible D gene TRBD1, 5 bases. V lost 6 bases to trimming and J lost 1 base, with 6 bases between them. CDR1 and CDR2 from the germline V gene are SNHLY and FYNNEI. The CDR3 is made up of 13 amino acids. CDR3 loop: CASRQENTGELFF. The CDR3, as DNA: TGTGCCAGCAGACAGGAGAACACCGGGGAGCTGTTTTTT.

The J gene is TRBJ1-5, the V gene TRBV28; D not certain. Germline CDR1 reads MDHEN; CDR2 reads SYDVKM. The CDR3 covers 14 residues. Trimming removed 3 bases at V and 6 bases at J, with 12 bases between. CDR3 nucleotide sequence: TGTGCCAGCAGTTTGTCGGGAAGCCGTCAGCCCCAGCATTTT. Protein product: CASSLSGSRQPQHF.

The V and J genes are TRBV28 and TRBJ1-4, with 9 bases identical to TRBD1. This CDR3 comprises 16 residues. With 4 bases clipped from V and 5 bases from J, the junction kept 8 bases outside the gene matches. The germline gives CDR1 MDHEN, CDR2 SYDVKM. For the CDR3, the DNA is TGTGCCAGCAGTTCTCAAACAGGGGGCTCAAATGAAAAACTGTTTTTT. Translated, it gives CASSSQTGGSNEKLFF.

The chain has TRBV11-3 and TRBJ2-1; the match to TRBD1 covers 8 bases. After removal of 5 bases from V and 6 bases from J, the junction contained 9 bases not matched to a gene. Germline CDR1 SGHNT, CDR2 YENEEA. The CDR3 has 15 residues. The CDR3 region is CASSPGRTGTNEQFF. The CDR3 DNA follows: TGTGCCAGCAGCCCCGGACGGACAGGGACCAATGAGCAGTTCTTC.

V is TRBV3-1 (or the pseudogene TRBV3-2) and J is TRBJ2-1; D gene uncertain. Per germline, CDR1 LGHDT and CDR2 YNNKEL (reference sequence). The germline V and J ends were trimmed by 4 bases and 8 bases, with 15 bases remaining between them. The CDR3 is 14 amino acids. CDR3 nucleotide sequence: TGTGCCAGCAGCCCTCAGCGCCCGTCGGATGAGCAGTTCTTC. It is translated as CASSPQRPSDEQFF.

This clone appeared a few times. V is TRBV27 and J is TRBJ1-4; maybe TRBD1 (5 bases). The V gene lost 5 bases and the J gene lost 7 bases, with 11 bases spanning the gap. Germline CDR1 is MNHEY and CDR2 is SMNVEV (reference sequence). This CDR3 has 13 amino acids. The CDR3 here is CASSPGTLEKLFF. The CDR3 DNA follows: TGTGCCAGCAGTCCAGGGACTCTTGAAAAACTGTTTTTT. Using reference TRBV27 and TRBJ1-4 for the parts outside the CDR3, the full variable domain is EAQVTQNPRYLITVTGKKLTVTCSQNMNHEYMSWYRQDPGLGLRQIYYSMNVEVTDKGDVPEGYKVSRKEKRNFPLILESPSPNQTSLYFCASSPGTLEKLFFGSGTQLSVL.

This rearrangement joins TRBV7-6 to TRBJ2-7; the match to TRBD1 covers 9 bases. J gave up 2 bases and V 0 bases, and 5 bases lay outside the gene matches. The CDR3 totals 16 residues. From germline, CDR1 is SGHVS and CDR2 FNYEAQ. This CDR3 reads CASSLAGGQGTYEQYF. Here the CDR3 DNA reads TGTGCCAGCAGCTTAGCAGGGGGACAGGGCACCTACGAGCAGTACTTC.

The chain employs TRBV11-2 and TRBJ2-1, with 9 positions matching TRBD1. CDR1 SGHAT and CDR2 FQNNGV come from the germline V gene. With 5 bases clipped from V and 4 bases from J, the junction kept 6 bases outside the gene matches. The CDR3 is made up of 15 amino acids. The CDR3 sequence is CASSHGTGRYNEQFF. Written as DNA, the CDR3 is TGTGCCAGCAGCCACGGGACAGGGAGGTACAATGAGCAGTTCTTC.

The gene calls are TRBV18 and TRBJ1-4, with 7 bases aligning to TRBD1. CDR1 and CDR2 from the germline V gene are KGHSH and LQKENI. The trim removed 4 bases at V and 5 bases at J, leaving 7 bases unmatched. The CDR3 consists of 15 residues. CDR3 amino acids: CASSHKGQYNEKLFF. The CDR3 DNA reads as TGTGCCAGCTCACACAAGGGACAGTACAATGAAAAACTGTTTTTT.